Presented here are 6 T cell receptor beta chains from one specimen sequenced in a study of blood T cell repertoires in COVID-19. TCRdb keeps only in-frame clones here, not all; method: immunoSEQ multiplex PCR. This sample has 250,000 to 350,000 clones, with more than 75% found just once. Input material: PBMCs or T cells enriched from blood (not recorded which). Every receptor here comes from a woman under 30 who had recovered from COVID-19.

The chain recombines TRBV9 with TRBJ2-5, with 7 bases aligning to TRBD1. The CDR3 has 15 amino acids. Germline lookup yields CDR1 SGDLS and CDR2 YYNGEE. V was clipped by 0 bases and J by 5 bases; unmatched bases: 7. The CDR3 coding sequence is TGTGCCAGCAGCGTAGGGACAGGCGGCTACGAGACCCAGTACTTC. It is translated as CASSVGTGGYETQYF.

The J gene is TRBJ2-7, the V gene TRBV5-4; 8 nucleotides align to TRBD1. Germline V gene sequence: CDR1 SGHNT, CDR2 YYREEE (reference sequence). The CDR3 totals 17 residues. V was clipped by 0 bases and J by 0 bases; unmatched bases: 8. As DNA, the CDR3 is TGTGCCAGCAGCTTGGCACCGGAGGACAGGGACTCCTACGAGCAGTACTTC. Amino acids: CASSLAPEDRDSYEQYF.

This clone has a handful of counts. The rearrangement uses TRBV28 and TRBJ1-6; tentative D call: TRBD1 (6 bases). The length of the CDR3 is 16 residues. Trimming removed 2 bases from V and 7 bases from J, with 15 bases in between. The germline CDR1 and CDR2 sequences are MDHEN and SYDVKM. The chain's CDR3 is CASSLARGDGNSPLHF. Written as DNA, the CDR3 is TGTGCCAGCAGTTTAGCCAGGGGCGACGGAAATTCACCCCTCCACTTT.

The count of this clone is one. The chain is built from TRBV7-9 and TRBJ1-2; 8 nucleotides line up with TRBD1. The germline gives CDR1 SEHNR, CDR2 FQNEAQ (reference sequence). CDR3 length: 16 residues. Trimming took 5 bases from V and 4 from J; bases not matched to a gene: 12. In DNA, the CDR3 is TGTGCCAGCAGCGAAGGCCCAGGACAGGGTGGCTATGGCTACACCTTC. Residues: CASSEGPGQGGYGYTF.

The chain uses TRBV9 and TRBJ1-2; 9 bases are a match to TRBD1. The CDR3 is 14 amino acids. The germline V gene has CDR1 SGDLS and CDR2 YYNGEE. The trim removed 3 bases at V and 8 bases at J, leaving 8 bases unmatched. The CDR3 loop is CASSAGTGREGYTF. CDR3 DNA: TGTGCCAGCAGCGCCGGGACAGGGCGTGAGGGCTACACCTTC.

CDR3 in amino acids: CASSLDPGLAGGWSTGELFF. CDR3 DNA: TGTGCCAGCAGCTTAGACCCCGGACTAGCGGGAGGGTGGAGCACCGGGGAGCTGTTTTTT. The rearrangement links TRBV11-3 to TRBJ2-2; 15 nucleotides agree with TRBD2. There are 20 residues in the CDR3. Germline trimming cut 0 bases from V and 4 bases from J; bases unmatched to any gene: 9. Germline V gives CDR1 SGHNT, CDR2 YENEEA.